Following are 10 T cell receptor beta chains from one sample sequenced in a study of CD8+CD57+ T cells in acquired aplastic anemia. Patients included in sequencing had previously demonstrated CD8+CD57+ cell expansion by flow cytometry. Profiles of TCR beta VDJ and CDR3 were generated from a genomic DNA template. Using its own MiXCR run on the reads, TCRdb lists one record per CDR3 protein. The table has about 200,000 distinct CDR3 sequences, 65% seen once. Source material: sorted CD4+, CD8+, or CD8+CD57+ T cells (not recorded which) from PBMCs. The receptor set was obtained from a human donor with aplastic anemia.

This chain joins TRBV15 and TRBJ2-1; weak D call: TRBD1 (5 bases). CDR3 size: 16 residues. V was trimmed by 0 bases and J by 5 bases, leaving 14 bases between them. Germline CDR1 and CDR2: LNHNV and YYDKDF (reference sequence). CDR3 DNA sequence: TGTGCCACCAGCAGAGATGGAAGGGGCGGTGACAATGAGCAGTTCTTC. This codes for CATSRDGRGGDNEQFF. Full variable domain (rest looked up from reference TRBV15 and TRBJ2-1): DAMVIQNPRYQVTQFGKPVTLSCSQTLNHNVMYWYQQKSSQAPKLLFHYYDKDFNNEADTPDNFQSRRPNTSFCFLDIRSPGLGDTAMYLCATSRDGRGGDNEQFFGPGTRLTVL.

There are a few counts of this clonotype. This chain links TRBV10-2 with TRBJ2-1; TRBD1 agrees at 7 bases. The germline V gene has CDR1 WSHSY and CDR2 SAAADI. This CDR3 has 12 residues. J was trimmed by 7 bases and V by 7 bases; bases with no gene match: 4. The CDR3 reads CASMQGVNEQFF. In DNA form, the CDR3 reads TGCGCCAGCATGCAGGGGGTGAATGAGCAGTTCTTC.

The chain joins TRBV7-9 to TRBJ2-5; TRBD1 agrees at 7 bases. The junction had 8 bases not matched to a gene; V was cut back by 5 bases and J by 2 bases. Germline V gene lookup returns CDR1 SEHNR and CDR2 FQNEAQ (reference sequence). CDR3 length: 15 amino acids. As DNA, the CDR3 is TGTGCCAGCAGCGACTCAGGGACAGTACAAGAGACCCAGTACTTC. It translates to CASSDSGTVQETQYF.

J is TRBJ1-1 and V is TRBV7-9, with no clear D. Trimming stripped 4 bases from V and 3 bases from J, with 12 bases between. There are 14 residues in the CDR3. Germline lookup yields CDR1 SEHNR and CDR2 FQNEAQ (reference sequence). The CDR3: CASSWSQWDTEAFF. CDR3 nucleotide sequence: TGTGCCAGCAGCTGGTCACAGTGGGACACTGAAGCTTTCTTT. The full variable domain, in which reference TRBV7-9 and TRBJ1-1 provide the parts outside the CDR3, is DTGVSQNPRHKITKRGQNVTFRCDPISEHNRLYWYRQTLGQGPEFLTYFQNEAQLEKSRLLSDRFSAERPKGSFSTLEIQRTEQGDSAMYLCASSWSQWDTEAFFGQGTRLTVV.

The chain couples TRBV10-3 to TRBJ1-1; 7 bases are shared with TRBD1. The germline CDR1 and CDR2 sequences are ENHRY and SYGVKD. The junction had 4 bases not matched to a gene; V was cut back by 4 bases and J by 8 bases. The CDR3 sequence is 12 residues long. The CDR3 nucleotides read TGTGCCATCAGTGGGGGACAGCGGGAAGCTTTCTTT. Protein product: CAISGGQREAFF.

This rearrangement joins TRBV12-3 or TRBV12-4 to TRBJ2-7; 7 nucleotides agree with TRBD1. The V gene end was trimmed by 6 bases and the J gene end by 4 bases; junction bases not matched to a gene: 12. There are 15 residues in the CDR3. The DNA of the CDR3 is TGTGCCAGCAGCCAAGTTCGACAGGGCGTTTACGAGCAGTACTTC. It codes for CASSQVRQGVYEQYF.

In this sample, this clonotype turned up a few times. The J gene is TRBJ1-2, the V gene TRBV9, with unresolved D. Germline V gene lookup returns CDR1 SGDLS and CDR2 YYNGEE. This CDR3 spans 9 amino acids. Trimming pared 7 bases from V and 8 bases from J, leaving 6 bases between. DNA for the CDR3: TGTGCCAGCGGAGAGGGCTACACCTTC. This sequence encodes CASGEGYTF.

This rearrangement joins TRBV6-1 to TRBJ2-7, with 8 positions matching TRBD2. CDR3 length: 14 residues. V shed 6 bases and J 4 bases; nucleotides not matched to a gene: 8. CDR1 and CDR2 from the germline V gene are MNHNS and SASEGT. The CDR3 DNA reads TGTGCCAGCAGCTTACGGGAGGGCGGGTACGAGCAGTACTTC. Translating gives CASSLREGGYEQYF.

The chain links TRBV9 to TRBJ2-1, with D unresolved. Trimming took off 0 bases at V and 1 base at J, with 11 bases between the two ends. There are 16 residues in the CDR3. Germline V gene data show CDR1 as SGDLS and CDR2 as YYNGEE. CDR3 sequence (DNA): TGTGCCAGCAGCGTAGCGGGTCGTCGGTCCTACAATGAGCAGTTCTTC. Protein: CASSVAGRRSYNEQFF.

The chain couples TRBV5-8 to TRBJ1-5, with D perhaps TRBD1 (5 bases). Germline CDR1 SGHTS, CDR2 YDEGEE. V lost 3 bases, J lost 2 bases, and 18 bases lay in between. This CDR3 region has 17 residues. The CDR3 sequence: CASSWSSREPGNQPQHF. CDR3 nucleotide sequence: TGTGCCAGCAGCTGGTCCTCCAGGGAACCCGGCAATCAGCCCCAGCATTTT.